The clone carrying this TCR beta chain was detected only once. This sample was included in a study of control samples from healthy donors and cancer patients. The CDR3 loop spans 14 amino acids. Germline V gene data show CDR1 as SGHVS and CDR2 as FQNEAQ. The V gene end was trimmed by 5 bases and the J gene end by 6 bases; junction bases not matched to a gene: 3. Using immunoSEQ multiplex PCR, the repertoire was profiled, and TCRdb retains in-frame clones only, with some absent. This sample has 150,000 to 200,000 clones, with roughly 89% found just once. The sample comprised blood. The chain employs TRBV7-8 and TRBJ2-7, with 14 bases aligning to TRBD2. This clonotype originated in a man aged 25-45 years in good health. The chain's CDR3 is CASSRGTSGGEQYF. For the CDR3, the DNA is TGTGCCAGCAGCCGAGGGACTAGCGGGGGCGAGCAGTACTTC.